Following are 26 T cell receptor beta chains from one sample sequenced in a study of cytomegalovirus exposure and HLA in healthy donors. Both 60 Vbeta primers and 13 Jbeta primers went into the PCR. TCRdb keeps only in-frame clones here, not all; method: immunoSEQ multiplex PCR. The table includes almost 200,000 clones, 85% detected once. The sequenced material came from PBMCs. The receptors derive from a woman aged 50 to 65 in good health and CMV-seronegative.

J is TRBJ2-1 and V is TRBV30; the D gene is possibly TRBD1 (5 bases). Germline-derived CDR1 and CDR2 are GTSNPN and SVGIG (reference sequence). This CDR3 region has 12 residues. The germline V and J ends were trimmed by 2 bases and 5 bases, with 7 bases remaining between them. CDR3 sequence reads: CAWSKGNNEQFF. The CDR3 DNA follows: TGTGCCTGGAGTAAGGGGAACAATGAGCAGTTCTTC.

The rearrangement joins TRBV30 to TRBJ1-3, with D uncertain. V shed 5 bases and J shed 1 base, with 18 bases lying between them. The CDR3 has 16 amino acids. The germline V gene encodes CDR1 GTSNPN and CDR2 SVGIG (reference sequence). For the CDR3, the DNA is TGTGCCTGGGCTACCCGGGTCTTTAATTCTGGAAACACCATATATTTT. Protein sequence: CAWATRVFNSGNTIYF. The variable domain in full, with the rest retrieved from reference TRBV30 and TRBJ1-3, is SQTIHQWPATLVQPVGSPLSLECTVEGTSNPNLYWYRQAAGRGLQLLFYSVGIGQISSEVPQNLSASRPQDRQFILSSKKLLLSDSGFYLCAWATRVFNSGNTIYFGEGSWLTVV.

The rearrangement joins TRBV7-2 to TRBJ1-1, with D hard to call. Per germline, CDR1 SGHTA and CDR2 FQGNSA. This CDR3 comprises 12 residues. Trimming pared 3 bases from V and 8 bases from J, leaving 10 bases between. The CDR3 protein is CASSFREREAFF. The CDR3 DNA follows: TGTGCCAGCAGCTTCCGGGAGAGAGAAGCTTTCTTT.

V usage is TRBV6-5 and J usage is TRBJ2-5, with TRBD2 matching 10 bases. Trimming took 8 bases from V and 2 from J; bases not matched to a gene: 5. Germline CDR1 is MNHEY and CDR2 is SVGAGI. The CDR3 is made up of 14 amino acids. In nucleotides, the CDR3 is TGTGCCAGCGCCCTACTAGCGGGACAAGAGACCCAGTACTTC. Protein sequence: CASALLAGQETQYF.

This sequence joins TRBV11-2 and TRBJ2-1, with a possible D match to TRBD2 (6 bases). V lost 1 base to trimming and J lost 5 bases, with 15 bases between them. The CDR3 has 16 amino acids. Per the germline V gene, CDR1 is SGHAT and CDR2 is FQNNGV. CDR3 amino acids: CASSLAGTPLDNEQFF. CDR3 sequence (DNA): TGTGCCAGCAGCTTAGCGGGGACTCCTCTCGACAATGAGCAGTTCTTC.

The genes are TRBV19 and TRBJ2-1, with D possibly matching TRBD1 (6 bases). V was shortened by 7 bases and J by 6 bases, with 10 bases between the two germline ends. Looked up from germline, CDR1 is LNHDA and CDR2 is SQIVND (reference sequence). This CDR3 is 12 amino acids long. CDR3 protein: CASKGVGNEQFF. The CDR3 DNA sequence: TGTGCCAGTAAGGGGGTCGGCAATGAGCAGTTCTTC.

Regarding this clone: Other DNA variants within this sample encode the same CDR3. This rearrangement joins TRBV28 to TRBJ2-1; TRBD2 matches at 9 bases. The length of the CDR3 is 13 residues. CDR1 and CDR2 (germline): MDHEN, SYDVKM. V gave up 2 bases and J gave up 7 bases; unmatched junction bases: 0. The CDR3 nucleotides are TGTGCCAGCAGTTTAGCGGGAGGGAATGAGCAGTTCTTC. Its protein is CASSLAGGNEQFF. The whole variable domain, remainder taken from reference TRBV28 and TRBJ2-1, is DVKVTQSSRYLVKRTGEKVFLECVQDMDHENMFWYRQDPGLGLRLIYFSYDVKMKEKGDIPEGYSVSREKKERFSLILESASTNQTSMYLCASSLAGGNEQFFGPGTRLTVL.

This clone was observed a few times. This chain joins TRBV4-2 and TRBJ2-7; 7 nucleotides match TRBD1. Trimming cost V 6 bases and J 2 bases; bases outside gene matches: 16. This CDR3 is built from 17 residues. The germline CDR1 and CDR2 sequences are LGHNA and YNFKEQ. CDR3 loop: CASSLRVGQDPAYEQYF. In DNA form, the CDR3 reads TGTGCCAGCAGTCTACGGGTCGGACAGGACCCTGCCTACGAGCAGTACTTC.

This clone was observed a few times. The chain recombines TRBV6-1 with TRBJ2-5; perhaps TRBD1 as D (6 bases). Trimming stripped 4 bases from V and 2 bases from J, with 14 bases between. The CDR3 covers 15 residues. Germline CDR1 and CDR2: MNHNS and SASEGT. DNA of the CDR3: TGTGCCAGCAGTGGTGCGGACAGAGTACAAGAGACCCAGTACTTC. Translation: CASSGADRVQETQYF.

This chain uses TRBV5-1 with TRBJ2-7; a possible D gene is TRBD2 (6 bases). The CDR3 runs 14 residues. V lost 2 bases and J lost 3, with 12 bases in between. The germline V gene encodes CDR1 SGHRS and CDR2 YFSETQ. The CDR3 region is CASSFGTEGYEQYF. In DNA form, the CDR3 reads TGCGCCAGCAGCTTCGGGACGGAGGGCTACGAGCAGTACTTC.

The V call is TRBV7-9, the J call TRBJ1-5, with a tentative D call TRBD1 (6 bases). The CDR3 is 15 amino acids. The V end was cut by 1 base, the J end by 6 bases, with 13 bases between. CDR1 and CDR2 from the germline V gene are SEHNR and FQNEAQ (reference sequence). The CDR3 region is CASSLETGPPQPQHF. CDR3 sequence (DNA): TGTGCCAGCAGCTTAGAGACAGGCCCTCCTCAGCCCCAGCATTTT.

The V call is TRBV30, the J call TRBJ2-5; 15 bases fit TRBD2. The CDR3 consists of 16 residues. V lost 7 bases, J lost 4 bases, and 10 bases stayed unmatched. Germline lookup yields CDR1 GTSNPN and CDR2 SVGIG (reference sequence). CDR3 residues: CAYTPRGLAGGETQYF. CDR3 sequence (DNA): TGTGCCTATACTCCCAGGGGACTAGCGGGAGGAGAGACCCAGTACTTC. The full variable domain, in which reference TRBV30 and TRBJ2-5 provide the parts outside the CDR3, is SQTIHQWPATLVQPVGSPLSLECTVEGTSNPNLYWYRQAAGRGLQLLFYSVGIGQISSEVPQNLSASRPQDRQFILSSKKLLLSDSGFYLCAYTPRGLAGGETQYFGPGTRLLVL.

The rearrangement links TRBV14 to TRBJ2-5, with D possibly being TRBD2 (5 bases). The CDR3 totals 17 residues. Trimming took off 2 bases at V and 5 bases at J, with 21 bases between the two ends. Germline V gene data show CDR1 as SGHDN and CDR2 as FVKESK. In DNA form, the CDR3 reads TGTGCCAGCAGCCAAATTCGAACTAGTTACAAATCGGAGACCCAGTACTTC. This sequence encodes CASSQIRTSYKSETQYF.

The CDR3 bases are TGTGCCAGCAGTTCGACTCTGGGACAGGGGTGGTCAGCTAATGAAAAACTGTTTTTT. Its protein is CASSSTLGQGWSANEKLFF. V usage is TRBV28 and J usage is TRBJ1-4; 10 bases are a match to TRBD1. CDR3 size: 19 residues. Trimming took 4 bases from V and 3 from J; bases not matched to a gene: 14. Germline V lookup: CDR1 MDHEN, CDR2 SYDVKM. Full variable domain (remainder filled in from reference TRBV28 and TRBJ1-4): DVKVTQSSRYLVKRTGEKVFLECVQDMDHENMFWYRQDPGLGLRLIYFSYDVKMKEKGDIPEGYSVSREKKERFSLILESASTNQTSMYLCASSSTLGQGWSANEKLFFGSGTQLSVL.

This CDR3 is CASSPYGLAGVGEQYF. The CDR3, as DNA: TGCGCCAGCAGCCCGTATGGACTAGCGGGAGTGGGCGAGCAGTACTTC. This chain connects TRBV5-1 to TRBJ2-7; 13 bases line up with TRBD2. Germline V lookup: CDR1 SGHRS, CDR2 YFSETQ. V gave up 4 bases and J gave up 6 bases; unmatched junction bases: 10. There are 16 residues in the CDR3.

The chain joins TRBV6-1 to TRBJ1-2, with D uncertain. Germline V lookup: CDR1 MNHNS, CDR2 SASEGT. CDR3 size: 13 residues. Trimming took 5 bases from V and 3 from J, leaving 10 bases between them. In nucleotides, the CDR3 is TGTGCCAGCAGTACCAACAGTTACTATGGCTACACCTTC. It yields the protein CASSTNSYYGYTF.

The chain has TRBV10-2 and TRBJ2-1; no definite D call. Germline V gene data show CDR1 as WSHSY and CDR2 as SAAADI. V was cut by 2 bases and J by 4 bases, with 6 bases left in between. The CDR3 spans 13 residues. CDR3 region: CASSEPYYNEQFF. Written as DNA, the CDR3 is TGCGCCAGCAGTGAGCCCTATTACAATGAGCAGTTCTTC.

The chain recombines TRBV18 with TRBJ1-1; no firm D call. Germline CDR1 KGHSH, CDR2 LQKENI. The V and J ends lost 3 bases and 0 bases respectively, with 5 bases between them. The CDR3 runs 13 residues. In DNA form, the CDR3 reads TGTGCCAGCTCACCCCCCGTGAACACTGAAGCTTTCTTT. Protein sequence: CASSPPVNTEAFF.

The V gene is TRBV7-9, the J gene TRBJ1-2, with 9 bases matching TRBD1. V shed 5 bases, J shed 8 bases, and the junction held 9 bases outside the gene matches. Germline-derived CDR1 and CDR2 are SEHNR and FQNEAQ (reference sequence). CDR3 length equals 14 residues. CDR3 DNA: TGTGCCAGCAGCCAGGGACAGGGTCTGTGGGGCTACACCTTC. Encoded protein: CASSQGQGLWGYTF.

V and J are TRBV11-2 and TRBJ2-7; TRBD2 aligns across 7 bases. The CDR3 loop spans 15 amino acids. The germline gives CDR1 SGHAT, CDR2 FQNNGV. After removal of 0 bases from V and 4 bases from J, the junction contained 6 bases not matched to a gene. The CDR3 loop is CASSLDISGGYEQYF. Written as DNA, the CDR3 is TGTGCCAGCAGCTTAGATATTTCGGGAGGATACGAGCAGTACTTC.

This chain links TRBV27 with TRBJ2-7; the match to TRBD1 covers 9 bases. Germline V gene data show CDR1 as MNHEY and CDR2 as SMNVEV (reference sequence). V dropped 0 bases and J dropped 2; count of bases not matched to a gene: 11. The CDR3 consists of 18 residues. The CDR3 spells CASSLSPPGQGITYEQYF. DNA of the CDR3: TGTGCCAGCAGTTTATCGCCCCCTGGACAGGGGATAACCTACGAGCAGTACTTC.

The chain employs TRBV11-3 and TRBJ2-3; D is unclear. V dropped 1 base and J dropped 6 bases, with 8 bases sitting between them. This CDR3 has 13 residues. Germline V gene lookup returns CDR1 SGHNT and CDR2 YENEEA. The CDR3 spells CASSLGGWDTQYF. CDR3 sequence (DNA): TGTGCCAGCAGCTTAGGAGGATGGGATACGCAGTATTTT.

The chain links TRBV10-2 to TRBJ2-2, with 13 bases that match TRBD2. The ends lost 7 bases at V and 3 bases at J; junction bases unmatched: 5. CDR3 length equals 16 residues. Looked up from germline, CDR1 is WSHSY and CDR2 is SAAADI. The CDR3, as DNA: TGCGCCAGCACAAACGGACTAGCGGGAGACACCGGGGAGCTGTTTTTT. Amino acid sequence: CASTNGLAGDTGELFF.

On this clone itself: The sample carries other DNA sequences with the same CDR3. CDR3 region: CASKEGALLRGQYF. The CDR3, as DNA: TGTGCCAGCAAGGAGGGGGCCCTGCTACGCGGGCAATACTTC. The gene calls are TRBV11-3 and TRBJ2-7; weak D call: TRBD1 (7 bases). V was pared by 7 bases and J by 13 bases, with 26 bases between. The CDR3 extends over 14 amino acids. CDR1 and CDR2 from the germline V gene are SGHNT and YENEEA.

The gene calls are TRBV7-9 and TRBJ1-1, with TRBD1 matching 8 bases. The germline V gene encodes CDR1 SEHNR and CDR2 FQNEAQ (reference sequence). This CDR3 spans 15 amino acids. V trimming: 5 bases; J trimming: 2 bases; junction bases outside the gene matches: 7. The DNA for the CDR3 is TGTGCCAGCAGCCCTGAAACAGGGGGAAACACTGAAGCTTTCTTT. Its protein product is CASSPETGGNTEAFF.

The chain joins TRBV19 to TRBJ2-7; maybe TRBD1 (5 bases). Germline values: CDR1 LNHDA, CDR2 SQIVND (reference sequence). With 2 bases removed from V and 5 bases from J, the gap between germline ends came to 13 bases. The CDR3 has 14 residues. CDR3 sequence (DNA): TGTGCCAGTAGTATAACAGGCAGTTTAAACGAGCAGTACTTC. Translating it yields CASSITGSLNEQYF.